The T cell receptor beta chain described here comes from a study of control samples from healthy donors and cancer patients. Repertoires were generated with immunoSEQ multiplex PCR, while TCRdb's copy carries only in-frame clones and drops some. The sample includes just over 150,000 clones, approximately 94% of them seen just once. Germline V gene data show CDR1 as MNHEY and CDR2 as SVGEGT. With 2 bases removed from V and 7 bases from J, the gap between germline ends came to 9 bases. The CDR3 consists of 14 residues. This clonotype was obtained from a woman between 35 and 50 years old in good health. Sequenced input: blood. The chain carries TRBV6-2 or TRBV6-3 and TRBJ1-6; D is unresolved. The CDR3 region has the DNA TGTGCCAGCAGTTACGAACAGCTCAATTCACCCCTCCACTTT. It codes for CASSYEQLNSPLHF.